These T cell receptor beta chains were read from a single sample in a study of radiotherapy plus CTLA-4 blockade in lung cancer. This table comes from immunoSEQ multiplex PCR, and its TCRdb copy is limited to in-frame clones, with some not included. The sample shows approximately 46,000 clones, about 88% of them seen only once. The sequencing here drew on peripheral blood, taken from a patient treated with radiotherapy plus ipilimumab. The source is a human donor with non-small cell lung cancer whose response to radiotherapy plus ipilimumab could not be evaluated. Both conserved end residues are part of each CDR3. D genes are given only for firm matches. Size tells how often a clone was seen (once, few, many) or the class of an expanded clone, and some rows leave it out.

j_call clone_size d_call v_call cdr3_nt cdr3_aa
TRBJ1-1 NA NA TRBV7-3 TGTGCCAGCAGCTTACAGGGTAGCACTGAAGCTTTCTTT CASSLQGSTEAFF
TRBJ2-7 NA NA TRBV2 TGTGCCAGCAGTGATCCGGGAGACTCCTACGAGCAGTACTTC CASSDPGDSYEQYF
TRBJ2-7 NA TRBD2 TRBV6-5 TGTGCCAGCAGTTACTCAGGCGGGAGCTTCGACGAGCAGTACTTC CASSYSGGSFDEQYF
TRBJ2-3 once NA TRBV7-2 TGTGCCAGCAGCCTTATGAGAATCACAGATACGCAGTATTTT CASSLMRITDTQYF
TRBJ2-2 NA TRBD1 TRBV7-9 TGTGCCAGCAGCCGAGGGACAGGGTGGACCGGGGAGCTGTTTTTT CASSRGTGWTGELFF
TRBJ1-2 NA TRBD1 TRBV7-2 TGTGCCAGCAGCTTAGGGACAGGGGGCGCGAGGGGCTACACCTTC CASSLGTGGARGYTF
TRBJ2-3 NA NA TRBV7-8 TGTGCCAGCAGCTTATTAGGGGTGACAGATACGCAGTATTTT CASSLLGVTDTQYF
TRBJ2-7 NA TRBD2 TRBV7-2 TGTGCCAGCAGCTCACCTCCTAGCGGGGCCCCTACCTACGAGCAGTACTTC CASSSPPSGAPTYEQYF
TRBJ1-6 once TRBD1 TRBV27 TGTGCCAGCAGTTGGAAACCCCCGAACAGGGGAGATTCACCCCTCCACTTT CASSWKPPNRGDSPLHF
TRBJ1-5 NA NA TRBV28 TGTGCCAGCAGTTTAACGGGAGACTATAGCAATCAGCCCCAGCATTTT CASSLTGDYSNQPQHF
TRBJ1-1 few NA TRBV18 TGTGCCACCCAGAGGACACTTGAAGCTTTCTTT CATQRTLEAFF
TRBJ1-1 once NA TRBV28 TGTGCCAGCAGTTTATATCAGGGGCCTGAAGCTTTCTTT CASSLYQGPEAFF
TRBJ1-2 NA TRBD1 TRBV6-6 TGTGCCAGCGATCCCGGGACAGCTAACTATGGCTACACCTTC CASDPGTANYGYTF
TRBJ1-1 NA NA TRBV19 TGTGCCAGTAGTATGGACAGTCATCATTTGTTCTTT CASSMDSHHLFF
TRBJ1-5 NA NA TRBV6-6 TGTGCCAGCGCCCGAGATCAGCCCCAGCATTTT CASARDQPQHF
TRBJ1-1 NA NA TRBV10-3 TGTGCCATCAGGGAGACAGGGAACACTGAAGCTTTCTTT CAIRETGNTEAFF
TRBJ2-1 NA NA TRBV4-3 TGCGCCAGCAGCCAAGATAGGGGGGGGGCTTACAATGAGCAGTTCTTC CASSQDRGGAYNEQFF
TRBJ1-1 NA NA TRBV28 TGTGCCAGCAGTTTGGGCAGGATGGATGGCACTGAAGCTTTCTTT CASSLGRMDGTEAFF
TRBJ2-1 NA TRBD1 TRBV5-8 TGTGCCAGCAGCTTGGACAGGGGGCCCGGTGATGAGCAGTTCTTC CASSLDRGPGDEQFF
TRBJ1-2 NA NA TRBV29-1 TGCAGCGTTGAAGACTCGGGATATGGCTACACCTTC CSVEDSGYGYTF
TRBJ2-1 once NA TRBV5-1 TGCGCCAGCAGCTTGGTCGGGATTAAAATAGGCGGCGATGAGCAGTTCTTC CASSLVGIKIGGDEQFF
TRBJ2-3 NA TRBD2 TRBV7-2 TGTGCCAGCAGCCATAACGGACTAGCGGGTGCCTCTCGGTCAGATACGCAGTATTTT CASSHNGLAGASRSDTQYF
TRBJ1-5 NA NA TRBV28 TGTGCCAGCAGTTTGGGGGGAGGCCAAGTCAGCAATCAGCCCCAGCATTTT CASSLGGGQVSNQPQHF
TRBJ2-7 NA TRBD1 TRBV28 TGTGCCAGCAGTTTACCAGGGGGATCGTACGAGCAGTACTTC CASSLPGGSYEQYF
TRBJ2-5 once NA TRBV30 TGTGCCTGGAGTGCCGAAGGGGTCGAGACCCAGTACTTC CAWSAEGVETQYF
TRBJ1-4 NA NA TRBV4-1 TGCGCCAGCAGCCAAGTGGCCAGGGATAATGAAAAACTGTTTTTT CASSQVARDNEKLFF
TRBJ1-1 NA TRBD1 TRBV7-2 TGTGCCAGCAGCTTACTGACAGGGGATGCCACTGAAGCTTTCTTT CASSLLTGDATEAFF
TRBJ1-3 once TRBD1 TRBV12-5 TGTGCTAGTGGACTCGGACAGGGAGCTACTAACACCATATATTTT CASGLGQGATNTIYF
TRBJ2-7 NA NA TRBV19 TGTGCCAGTAGTATAGGCGGACTGTACTACGAGCAGTACTTC CASSIGGLYYEQYF
TRBJ1-1 NA TRBD1 TRBV29-1 TGCAGCATATCTTCAGGGGGTAGCACTGAAGCTTTCTTT CSISSGGSTEAFF
TRBJ2-1 NA NA TRBV4-3 TGCGCCAGCAGCCAAGGTTACAGGGTCGATGAGCAGTTCTTC CASSQGYRVDEQFF
TRBJ2-1 NA NA TRBV7-7 TGTGCTAGCAGCTTAGCCCCGCGCGGCAGGGGACGGAATGAGCAGTTCTTC CASSLAPRGRGRNEQFF
TRBJ2-7 NA NA TRBV5-8 TGTGCCAGCAGCTTGGGGGCAGGTCAAACCTACGAGCAGTACTTC CASSLGAGQTYEQYF
TRBJ2-2 NA TRBD2 TRBV5-1 TGCGCCAGCAGCACCGTAGCGGGAGGGCCCGGGGAGCTGTTTTTT CASSTVAGGPGELFF
TRBJ2-3 once NA TRBV4-3 TGCGCCAGCAGCCAGGAATACCTAGCTACCACTACAGATACGCAGTATTTT CASSQEYLATTTDTQYF
TRBJ2-7 NA NA TRBV28 TGTGCCACCTTCGTTCCCGGAGGGGCCTACGAGCAGTACTTC CATFVPGGAYEQYF
TRBJ1-5 NA NA TRBV19 TGTGCCAGTAGCCCGACAGGTAGCAATCAGCCCCAGCATTTT CASSPTGSNQPQHF
TRBJ1-2 NA NA TRBV5-1 TGCGCCAGCAGCCTGGGAGGTGTGGCTGGCTACACCTTC CASSLGGVAGYTF
TRBJ1-3 NA NA TRBV7-8 TGTGCCAGCAGCTTATGGGCAGAGCCGAATTTT CASSLWAEPNF
TRBJ2-6 NA NA TRBV5-5 TGTGCCAGCAGCTTGGATGGGGCTACGGGGGCCAACGTCCTGACTTTC CASSLDGATGANVLTF
TRBJ2-5 NA NA TRBV4-3 TGCGCCAGCAGCCAAGATGCCAGGGCGCACGAGACCCAGTACTTC CASSQDARAHETQYF
TRBJ1-2 NA NA TRBV28 TGTGCCAGCAGCCGCGACAGCTACTATGGCTACACCTTC CASSRDSYYGYTF
TRBJ2-1 NA TRBD1 TRBV2 TGTGCCAGCAGTGTGGGACAGCTCCTTTACAATGAGCAGTTCTTC CASSVGQLLYNEQFF
TRBJ2-1 NA TRBD2 TRBV18 TGTGCCAGCTCGGAGCTAGCGGGAGTGAATGAGCAGTTCTTC CASSELAGVNEQFF
TRBJ1-2 NA TRBD1 TRBV6-1 TGTGCCGGAGCAGGGGGGATTTCTAACTATGGCTACACCTTC CAGAGGISNYGYTF
TRBJ2-7 NA NA TRBV11-2 TGTGCCAGCAGCCGTACGACTGATTACGAGCAGTACTTC CASSRTTDYEQYF
TRBJ2-1 NA NA TRBV6-6 TGTGCCAGCAGTCTACGGACAGTTGAGCAGTTCTTC CASSLRTVEQFF
TRBJ2-7 NA TRBD1 TRBV28 TGTGCCAGCAGTGACCGGGACAGGGCATCCTACGAGCAGTACTTC CASSDRDRASYEQYF
TRBJ2-7 NA TRBD2 TRBV9 TGTGCCAGCAGCCCACGCGGGCTAGCGGGACCCAACGAGCAGTACTTC CASSPRGLAGPNEQYF
TRBJ2-7 NA TRBD1 TRBV28 TGTGCCAGCAGAACCGGGACAGGGTTCCCGCTCGAGCAGTACTTC CASRTGTGFPLEQYF
TRBJ1-4 NA NA TRBV27 TGTGCCAGCAGTCTTCGAGAGAAGGACAGAGGATGGAAACTGTTTTTT CASSLREKDRGWKLFF
TRBJ2-4 NA NA TRBV28 TGTGCCAGCGGGGGACAACTAGCCAAAAACATTCAGTACTTC CASGGQLAKNIQYF
TRBJ2-7 NA NA TRBV5-8 TGTGCCAGCAGCTTGCCGTCCGGGTACGAGCAGTACTTC CASSLPSGYEQYF
TRBJ1-2 once TRBD1 TRBV19 TGTGCCAGTAGTCGAAAGACAGGGGGAGATTATGGCTACACCTTC CASSRKTGGDYGYTF
TRBJ2-7 NA NA TRBV30 TGTGCCTGGAGTCTTCTTAACGAGCGATACGAGCAGTACTTC CAWSLLNERYEQYF
TRBJ1-5 NA TRBD1 TRBV2 TGTGCCAGCAGCCGACAGGGGGATAGCAATCAGCCCCAGCATTTT CASSRQGDSNQPQHF
TRBJ1-2 NA NA TRBV9 TGTGCCAGCAGCGTACCAATACTTTATGGCTACACCTTC CASSVPILYGYTF
TRBJ2-3 NA NA TRBV19 TGTGCCAGTAACGGGGGACTCGGTACGATTCCCACAGATACGCAGTATTTT CASNGGLGTIPTDTQYF